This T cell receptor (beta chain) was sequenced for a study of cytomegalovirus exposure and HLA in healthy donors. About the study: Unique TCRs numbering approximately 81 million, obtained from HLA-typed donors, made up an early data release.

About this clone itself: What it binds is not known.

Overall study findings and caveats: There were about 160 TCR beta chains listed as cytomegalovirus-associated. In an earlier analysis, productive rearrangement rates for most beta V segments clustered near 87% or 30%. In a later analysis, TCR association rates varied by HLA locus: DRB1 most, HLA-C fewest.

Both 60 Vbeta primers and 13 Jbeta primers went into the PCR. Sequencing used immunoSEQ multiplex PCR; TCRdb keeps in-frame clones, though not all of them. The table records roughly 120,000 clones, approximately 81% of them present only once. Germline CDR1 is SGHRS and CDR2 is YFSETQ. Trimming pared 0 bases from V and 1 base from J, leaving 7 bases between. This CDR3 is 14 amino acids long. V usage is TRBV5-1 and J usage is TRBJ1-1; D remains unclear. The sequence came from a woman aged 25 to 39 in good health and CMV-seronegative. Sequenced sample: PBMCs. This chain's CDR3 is CASSLGTENTEAFF. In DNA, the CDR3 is TGCGCCAGCAGCTTGGGGACTGAGAACACTGAAGCTTTCTTT.